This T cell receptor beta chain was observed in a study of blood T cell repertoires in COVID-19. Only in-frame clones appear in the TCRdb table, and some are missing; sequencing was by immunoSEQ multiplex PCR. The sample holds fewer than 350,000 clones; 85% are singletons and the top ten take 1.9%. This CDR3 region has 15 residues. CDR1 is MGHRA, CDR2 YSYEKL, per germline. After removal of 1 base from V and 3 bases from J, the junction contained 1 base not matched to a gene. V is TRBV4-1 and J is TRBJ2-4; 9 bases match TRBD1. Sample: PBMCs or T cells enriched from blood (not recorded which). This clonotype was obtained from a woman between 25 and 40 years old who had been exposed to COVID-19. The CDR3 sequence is CASSQGQGVKNIQYF. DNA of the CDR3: TGCGCCAGCAGCCAAGGACAGGGGGTCAAAAACATTCAGTACTTC.